The next 8 T cell receptor beta chains were all read from a single sample in a study of blood T cell repertoires in COVID-19. Clones were read by immunoSEQ multiplex PCR, and TCRdb kept only the in-frame ones, dropping some. The sample carries some 70,000 clones, 75% to 90% recorded once. Sequenced: peripheral blood. The source of these receptors is a man aged 25-45 years with acute or convalescent COVID-19.

V gene TRBV10-3 combines with J gene TRBJ2-5; possible D gene TRBD1, 5 bases. CDR3 size: 13 residues. Germline assignment: CDR1 ENHRY and CDR2 SYGVKD. V lost 6 bases and J lost 4, with 12 bases in between. The CDR3 DNA follows: TGTGCCATCAGGCAGGGATTCGGAGAGACCCAGTACTTC. Its translation: CAIRQGFGETQYF.

This clone was observed once. The chain has TRBV12-3 or TRBV12-4 and TRBJ2-7; a possible D gene is TRBD1 (6 bases). V was shortened by 5 bases and J by 6 bases, with 11 bases between the two germline ends. The CDR3 extends over 12 amino acids. CDR3 region: CASSPQGGEQYF. The CDR3 region has the DNA TGTGCCAGCAGTCCACAGGGCGGCGAGCAGTACTTC.

V gene TRBV5-6 combines with J gene TRBJ2-7, with TRBD2 identical over 9 bases. From germline, CDR1 is SGHDT and CDR2 YYEEEE. Trimming at V came to 6 bases and at J to 3 bases, leaving 10 bases not matched to a gene. This CDR3 region has 15 residues. This CDR3 is CASTRSGTSYYEQYF. DNA of the CDR3: TGTGCCAGCACCCGGTCAGGGACTAGCTACTACGAGCAGTACTTC. Full variable domain (rest looked up from reference TRBV5-6 and TRBJ2-7): DAGVTQSPTHLIKTRGQQVTLRCSPKSGHDTVSWYQQALGQGPQFIFQYYEEEERQRGNFPDRFSGHQFPNYSSELNVNALLLGDSALYLCASTRSGTSYYEQYFGPGTRLTVT.

The chain joins TRBV9 to TRBJ2-3, with D possibly TRBD2 on 6 matching bases. This CDR3 contains 15 residues. Germline CDR1 is SGDLS and CDR2 is YYNGEE. Trimming cost V 4 bases and J 1 base, with 13 bases left between them. The CDR3 region is CASSPRRGGTDTQYF. The CDR3 DNA reads as TGTGCCAGCAGCCCTCGGCGGGGCGGCACAGATACGCAGTATTTT.

The V and J genes are TRBV5-8 and TRBJ2-1, with 11 bases identical to TRBD2. The germline CDR1 and CDR2 sequences are SGHTS and YDEGEE. V was pared by 0 bases and J by 9 bases, with 5 bases of the junction left unmatched. The CDR3 contains 15 residues. CDR3 region: CASSLGVAGGSEQFF. CDR3 nucleotide sequence: TGTGCCAGCAGCTTGGGAGTAGCGGGAGGGTCTGAGCAGTTCTTC. Filled out from reference TRBV5-8 and TRBJ2-1, the complete variable domain reads EAGVTQSPTHLIKTRGQQATLRCSPISGHTSVYWYQQALGLGLQFLLWYDEGEERNRGNFPPRFSGRQFPNYSSELNVNALELEDSALYLCASSLGVAGGSEQFFGPGTRLTVL.

The chain recombines TRBV29-1 with TRBJ1-5; tentative D call: TRBD1 (6 bases). Trimming stripped 6 bases from V and 3 bases from J, with 15 bases between. The CDR3 runs 14 residues. Per the germline V gene, CDR1 is SQVTM and CDR2 is ANQGSEA. As DNA, the CDR3 is TGCAGCGTCACCGAGGGGGGGATCAATCAGCCCCAGCATTTT. Its protein is CSVTEGGINQPQHF.

This clone was observed a few times. The rearrangement uses TRBV11-2 and TRBJ2-1, with 9 bases aligning to TRBD2. Per the germline V gene, CDR1 is SGHAT and CDR2 is FQNNGV. This CDR3 spans 13 amino acids. V was clipped by 5 bases and J by 6 bases; unmatched bases: 2. This chain's CDR3 is CASSLGLANEQFF. Here the CDR3 DNA reads TGTGCCAGCAGCCTGGGACTAGCCAATGAGCAGTTCTTC.

V usage is TRBV3-1 (or the pseudogene TRBV3-2) and J usage is TRBJ2-7, with TRBD2 as a possible D gene (6 bases). The CDR3 runs to 17 residues. Germline V gene sequence: CDR1 LGHDT, CDR2 YNNKEL (reference sequence). V was clipped by 5 bases and J by 3 bases, with 23 bases between them. DNA for the CDR3: TGTGCCAGCAGCACGGAGGGCTCCTTATTATCCTACTACGAGCAGTACTTC. The encoded protein is CASSTEGSLLSYYEQYF.